This T cell receptor beta chain was retrieved from a study of regulatory T cells in long-lasting Graves disease. Overall study findings and caveats: TRBV28, TRBJ1-2 and TRBJ2-5 were segments that persistent disease favored. TCR diversity was lower in persistent Graves' patients (versus newly diagnosed ones).

The CDR3 spans 15 residues. Looked up from germline, CDR1 is LNHDA and CDR2 is SQIVND (reference sequence). V gave up 3 bases and J gave up 4 bases, with 16 bases separating them. Through Arm-PCR of CDR3 regions and iRepertoire HTBI primers, TCR beta libraries were built. TCRdb re-called the multiplex PCR reads through MiXCR, storing one row per CDR3 protein. This sample has some 430,000 distinct CDR3 sequences; under 25% occur once, and the top ten carry 6.5% to 9%. With respect to this clonotype: Its specificity is unknown.

Time point given: persistent/refractory GD, antithyroid drugs over 5 years with positive TRAb. The authors made the TCR library using RNA they extracted from PBMCs. The source material was peripheral blood mononuclear cells (PBMCs), sampled when the disease was refractory, from a patient treated with antithyroid drugs. The receptor comes from a female donor with Graves disease. The chain carries TRBV19 and TRBJ2-7, with D possibly matching TRBD2 (5 bases). The CDR3, as DNA: TGTGCCAGTAGTATCACACTCTACCGGGAATACGAGCAGTACTTC. Residues: CASSITLYREYEQYF.